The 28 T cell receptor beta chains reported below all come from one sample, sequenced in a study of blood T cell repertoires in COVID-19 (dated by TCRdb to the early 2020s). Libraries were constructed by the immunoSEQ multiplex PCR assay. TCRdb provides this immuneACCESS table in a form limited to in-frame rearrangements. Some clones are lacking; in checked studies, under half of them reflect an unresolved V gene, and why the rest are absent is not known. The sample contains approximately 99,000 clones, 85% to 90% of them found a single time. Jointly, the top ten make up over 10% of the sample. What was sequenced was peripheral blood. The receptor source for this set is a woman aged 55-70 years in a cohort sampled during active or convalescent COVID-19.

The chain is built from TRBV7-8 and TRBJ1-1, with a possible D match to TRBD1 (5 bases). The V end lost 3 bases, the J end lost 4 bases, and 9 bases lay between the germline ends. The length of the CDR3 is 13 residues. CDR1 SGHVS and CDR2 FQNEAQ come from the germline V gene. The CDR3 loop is CASSFQGGTEAFF. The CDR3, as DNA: TGTGCCAGCAGCTTCCAGGGAGGCACTGAAGCTTTCTTT. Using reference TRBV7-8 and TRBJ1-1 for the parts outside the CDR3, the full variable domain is GAGVSQSPRYKVAKRGQDVALRCDPISGHVSLFWYQQALGQGPEFLTYFQNEAQLDKSGLPSDRFFAERPEGSVSTLKIQRTQQEDSAVYLCASSFQGGTEAFFGQGTRLTVV.

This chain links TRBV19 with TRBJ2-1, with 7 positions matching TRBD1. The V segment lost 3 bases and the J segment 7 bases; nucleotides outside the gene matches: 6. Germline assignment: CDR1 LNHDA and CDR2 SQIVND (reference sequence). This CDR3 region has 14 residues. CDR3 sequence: CASSILYRGNEQFF. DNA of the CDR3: TGTGCCAGTAGTATTCTCTACAGGGGTAATGAGCAGTTCTTC. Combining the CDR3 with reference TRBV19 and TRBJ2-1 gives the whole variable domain DGGITQSPKYLFRKEGQNVTLSCEQNLNHDAMYWYRQDPGQGLRLIYYSQIVNDFQKGDIAEGYSVSREKKESFPLTVTSAQKNPTAFYLCASSILYRGNEQFFGPGTRLTVL.

In DNA form, the CDR3 reads TGTGCCAGTAGTCCAGGGTTACGGGAGACCCAGTACTTC. Translated: CASSPGLRETQYF. The genes are TRBV19 and TRBJ2-5; D perhaps matches TRBD1 (5 bases). The germline V and J ends were trimmed by 5 bases and 5 bases, with 12 bases remaining between them. The CDR3 consists of 13 residues. Per the germline V gene, CDR1 is LNHDA and CDR2 is SQIVND (reference sequence).

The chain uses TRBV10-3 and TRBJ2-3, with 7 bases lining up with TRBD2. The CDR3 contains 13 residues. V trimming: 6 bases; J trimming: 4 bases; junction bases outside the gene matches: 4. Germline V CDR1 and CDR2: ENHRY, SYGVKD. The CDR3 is CAISREGPDTQYF. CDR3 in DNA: TGTGCCATCAGCAGGGAGGGGCCAGATACGCAGTATTTT.

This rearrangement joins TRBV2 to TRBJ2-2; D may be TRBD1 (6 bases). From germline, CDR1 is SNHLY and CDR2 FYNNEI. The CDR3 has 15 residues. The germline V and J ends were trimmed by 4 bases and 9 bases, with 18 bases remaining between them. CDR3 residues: CASSGNTGRYRELFF. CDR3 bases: TGTGCCAGCAGTGGTAATACAGGGCGTTACCGGGAGCTGTTTTTT.

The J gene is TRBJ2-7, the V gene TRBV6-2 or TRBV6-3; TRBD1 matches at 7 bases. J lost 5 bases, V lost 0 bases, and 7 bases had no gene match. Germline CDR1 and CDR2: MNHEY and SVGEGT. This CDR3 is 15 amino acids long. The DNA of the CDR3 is TGTGCCAGCAGTTACTCGGGGCAGGGGGTGAACGAGCAGTACTTC. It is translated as CASSYSGQGVNEQYF.

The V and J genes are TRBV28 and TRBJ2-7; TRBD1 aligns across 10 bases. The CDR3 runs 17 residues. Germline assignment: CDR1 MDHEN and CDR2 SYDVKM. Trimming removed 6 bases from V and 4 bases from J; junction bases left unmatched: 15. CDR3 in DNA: TGTGCCAGCAGCCCTTATATGGGACAGGGGACGGGGTACGAGCAGTACTTC. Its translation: CASSPYMGQGTGYEQYF. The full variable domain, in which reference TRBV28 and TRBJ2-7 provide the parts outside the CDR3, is DVKVTQSSRYLVKRTGEKVFLECVQDMDHENMFWYRQDPGLGLRLIYFSYDVKMKEKGDIPEGYSVSREKKERFSLILESASTNQTSMYLCASSPYMGQGTGYEQYFGPGTRLTVT.

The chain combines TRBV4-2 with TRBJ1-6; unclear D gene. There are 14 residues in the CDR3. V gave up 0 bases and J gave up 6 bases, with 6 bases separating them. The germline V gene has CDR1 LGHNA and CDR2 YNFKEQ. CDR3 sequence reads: CASSQESGNSPLHF. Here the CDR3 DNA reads TGTGCCAGCAGCCAAGAATCCGGTAATTCACCCCTCCACTTT.

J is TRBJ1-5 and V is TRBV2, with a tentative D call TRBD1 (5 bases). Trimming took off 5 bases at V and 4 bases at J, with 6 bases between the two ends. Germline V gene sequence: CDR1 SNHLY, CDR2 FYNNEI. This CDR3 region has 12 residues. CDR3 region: CASSKGNQPQHF. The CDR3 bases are TGTGCCAGCAGTAAGGGGAATCAGCCCCAGCATTTT.

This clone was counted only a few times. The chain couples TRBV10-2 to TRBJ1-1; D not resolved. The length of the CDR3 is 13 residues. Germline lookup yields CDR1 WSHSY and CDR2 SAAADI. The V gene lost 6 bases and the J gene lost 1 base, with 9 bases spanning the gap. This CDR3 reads CASSFDKNTEAFF. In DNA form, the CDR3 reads TGCGCCAGCAGCTTTGACAAGAACACTGAAGCTTTCTTT.

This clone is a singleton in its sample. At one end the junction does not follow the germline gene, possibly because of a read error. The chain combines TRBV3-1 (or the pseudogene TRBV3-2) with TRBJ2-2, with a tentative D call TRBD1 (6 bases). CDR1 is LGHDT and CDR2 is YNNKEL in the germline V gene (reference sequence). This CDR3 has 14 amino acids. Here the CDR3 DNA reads TGTGCCAGCAGCCTCGTTACAGGGACCGGGGAGCTGCTTTTT. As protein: CASSLVTGTGELLF.

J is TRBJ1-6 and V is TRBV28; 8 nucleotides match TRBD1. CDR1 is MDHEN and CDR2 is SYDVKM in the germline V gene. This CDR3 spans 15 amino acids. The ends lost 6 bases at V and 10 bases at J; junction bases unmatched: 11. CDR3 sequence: CASSQGAFGISPLHF. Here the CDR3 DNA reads TGTGCCAGCAGCCAGGGGGCTTTCGGGATCTCACCCCTCCACTTT.

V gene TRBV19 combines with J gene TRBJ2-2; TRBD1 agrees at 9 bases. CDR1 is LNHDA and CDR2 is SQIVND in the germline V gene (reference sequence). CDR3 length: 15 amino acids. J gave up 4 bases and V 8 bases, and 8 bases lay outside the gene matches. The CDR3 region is CASPGQGITTGELFF. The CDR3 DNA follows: TGTGCCAGTCCGGGACAGGGAATTACCACCGGGGAGCTGTTTTTT.

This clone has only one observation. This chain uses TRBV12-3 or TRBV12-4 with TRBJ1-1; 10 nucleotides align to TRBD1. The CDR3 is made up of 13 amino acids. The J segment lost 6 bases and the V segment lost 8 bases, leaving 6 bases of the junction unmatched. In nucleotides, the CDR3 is TGTGCCAGCGGGGGGACAGGGGCCTCTGAAGCTTTCTTT. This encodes CASGGTGASEAFF.

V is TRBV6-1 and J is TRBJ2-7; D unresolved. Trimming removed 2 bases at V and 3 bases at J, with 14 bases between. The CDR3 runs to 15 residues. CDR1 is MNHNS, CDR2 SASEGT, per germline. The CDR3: CASSESLGVGYEQYF. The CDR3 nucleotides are TGTGCCAGCAGTGAATCACTTGGTGTCGGCTACGAGCAGTACTTC.

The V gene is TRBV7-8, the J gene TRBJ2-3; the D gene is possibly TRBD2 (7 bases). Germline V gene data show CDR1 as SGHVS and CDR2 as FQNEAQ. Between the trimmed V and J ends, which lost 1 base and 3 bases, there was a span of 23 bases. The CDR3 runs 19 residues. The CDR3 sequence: CASSLVDVGGRRTTDTQYF. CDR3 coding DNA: TGTGCCAGCAGCTTAGTGGACGTCGGGGGGCGGAGGACGACAGATACGCAGTATTTT.

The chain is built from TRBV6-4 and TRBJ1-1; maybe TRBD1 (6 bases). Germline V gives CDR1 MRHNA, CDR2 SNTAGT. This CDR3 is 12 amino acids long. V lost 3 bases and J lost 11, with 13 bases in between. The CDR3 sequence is CASSERGHGAFF. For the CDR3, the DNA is TGTGCCAGCAGTGAAAGGGGACATGGTGCTTTCTTT.

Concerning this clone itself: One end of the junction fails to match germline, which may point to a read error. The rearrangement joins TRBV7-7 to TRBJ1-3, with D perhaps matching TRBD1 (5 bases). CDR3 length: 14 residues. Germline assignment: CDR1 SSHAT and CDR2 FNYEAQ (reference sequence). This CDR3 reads CASSQQGYGNTIYF. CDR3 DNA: TGTGCTAGCAGCCAGCAGGGTTACGGAAACACCATATATTTT. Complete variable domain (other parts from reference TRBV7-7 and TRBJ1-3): GAGVSQSPRYKVTKRGQDVTLRCDPISSHATLYWYQQALGQGPEFLTYFNYEAQPDKSGLPSDRFSAERPEGSISTLTIQRTEQRDSAMYRCASSQQGYGNTIYFGEGSWLTVV.

CDR3 region: CASSPTGTGGATDTQYF. In DNA, the CDR3 is TGCGCCAGCAGCCCTACAGGGACAGGGGGGGCCACAGATACGCAGTATTTT. This rearrangement joins TRBV4-1 to TRBJ2-3, with 11 bases matching TRBD1. The ends lost 4 bases at V and 2 bases at J; junction bases unmatched: 8. The CDR3 runs 17 residues. Germline CDR1 reads MGHRA; CDR2 reads YSYEKL.

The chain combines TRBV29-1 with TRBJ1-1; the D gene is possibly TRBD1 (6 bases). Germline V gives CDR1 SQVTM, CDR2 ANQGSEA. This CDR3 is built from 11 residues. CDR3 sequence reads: CTAKGGGEAFF. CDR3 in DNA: TGCACCGCCAAGGGGGGGGGCGAGGCTTTCTTT.

In nucleotides, the CDR3 is TGTGCCACCAGTGATGACAACAGGGATGAGCAGTTCTTC. Protein product: CATSDDNRDEQFF. The chain uses TRBV24-1 and TRBJ2-1, with TRBD1 as a possible D gene (6 bases). Germline loops: CDR1 KGHDR, CDR2 SFDVKD. There are 13 residues in the CDR3. Trimming took off 3 bases at V and 8 bases at J, with 10 bases between the two ends.

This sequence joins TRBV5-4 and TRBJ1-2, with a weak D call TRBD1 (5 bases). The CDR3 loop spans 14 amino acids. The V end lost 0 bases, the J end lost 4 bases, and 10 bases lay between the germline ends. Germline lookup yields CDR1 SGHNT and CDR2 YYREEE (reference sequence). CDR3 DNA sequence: TGTGCCAGCAGCTTGGGGCGGGGGAGCTATGGCTACACCTTC. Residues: CASSLGRGSYGYTF.

CDR3 sequence (DNA): TGTGCCAGTAGTATGCCTTATTGGGGACAGGGAATCCCCGGGGAGCTGTTTTTT. Translated, it gives CASSMPYWGQGIPGELFF. The chain uses TRBV19 and TRBJ2-2; TRBD1 agrees at 9 bases. This CDR3 is 18 amino acids long. CDR1 LNHDA and CDR2 SQIVND come from the germline V gene (reference sequence). V trimming: 3 bases; J trimming: 6 bases; junction bases outside the gene matches: 14. The entire variable domain, with the rest obtained from reference TRBV19 and TRBJ2-2, is as follows: DGGITQSPKYLFRKEGQNVTLSCEQNLNHDAMYWYRQDPGQGLRLIYYSQIVNDFQKGDIAEGYSVSREKKESFPLTVTSAQKNPTAFYLCASSMPYWGQGIPGELFFGEGSRLTVL.

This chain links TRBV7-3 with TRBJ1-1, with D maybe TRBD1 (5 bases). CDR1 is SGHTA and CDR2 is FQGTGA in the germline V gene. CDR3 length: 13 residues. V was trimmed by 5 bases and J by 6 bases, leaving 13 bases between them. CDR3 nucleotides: TGTGCCAGCAGCCCTGGGGGAGGCGCTGAAGCTTTCTTT. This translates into CASSPGGGAEAFF. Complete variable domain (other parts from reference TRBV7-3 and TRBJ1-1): GAGVSQTPSNKVTEKGKYVELRCDPISGHTALYWYRQSLGQGPEFLIYFQGTGAADDSGLPNDRFFAVRPEGSVSTLKIQRTERGDSAVYLCASSPGGGAEAFFGQGTRLTVV.

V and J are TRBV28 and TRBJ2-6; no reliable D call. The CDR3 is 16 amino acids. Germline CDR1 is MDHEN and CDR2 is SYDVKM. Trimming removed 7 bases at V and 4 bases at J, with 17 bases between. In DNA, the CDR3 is TGTGCCAGCACCCTAGGTCGGGTCGCGGGGGCCAACGTCCTGACTTTC. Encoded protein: CASTLGRVAGANVLTF.

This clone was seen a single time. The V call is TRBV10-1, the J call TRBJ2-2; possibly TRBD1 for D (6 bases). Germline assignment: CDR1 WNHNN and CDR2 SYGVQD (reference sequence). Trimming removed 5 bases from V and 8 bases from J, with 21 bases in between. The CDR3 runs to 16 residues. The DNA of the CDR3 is TGCGCCAGCAGTCCGCGTCGCTCACAGGGCCCGGGGGAGCTGTTTTTT. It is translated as CASSPRRSQGPGELFF.

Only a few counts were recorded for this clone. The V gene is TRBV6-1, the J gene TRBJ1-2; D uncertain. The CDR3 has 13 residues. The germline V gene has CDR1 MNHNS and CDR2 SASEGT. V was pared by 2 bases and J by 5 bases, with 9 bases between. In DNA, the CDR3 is TGTGCCAGCAGTGAAAACAATGGTTATGGCTACACCTTC. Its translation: CASSENNGYGYTF.

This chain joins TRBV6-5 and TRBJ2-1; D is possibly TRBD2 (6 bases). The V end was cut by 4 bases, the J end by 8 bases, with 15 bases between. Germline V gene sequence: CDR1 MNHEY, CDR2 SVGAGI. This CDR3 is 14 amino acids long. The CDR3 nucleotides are TGTGCCAGCAGTTCTCTGGGAGGAGGGCATGAGCAGTTCTTC. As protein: CASSSLGGGHEQFF.